The 24 T cell receptor beta chains presented below share a single source sample, sequenced in a study of blood T cells in healthy people across ages. Next came a second PCR, run for about 6 to 11 cycles, which used a sample-barcoded 5' primer along with a J-beta primer mix. Using its own MiXCR run on the 5' RACE reads, TCRdb lists one record per CDR3 protein. The sample has about 1.1 million distinct CDR3 sequences; 35% to 40% are singletons. Sequenced: blood. The receptors were gathered from a man aged 18 to 29 in good health.

The table lists this clonotype with a count of one. The V gene is TRBV7-2, the J gene TRBJ2-7; either TRBD1 or TRBD2 may fit D (5 bases each). Trimming removed 2 bases from V and 4 bases from J, with 15 bases in between. The CDR3 consists of 15 residues. The germline V gene has CDR1 SGHTA and CDR2 FQGNSA. CDR3 protein: CASSLSRGAGYEQYF. As DNA, the CDR3 is TGTGCCAGCAGCTTATCGAGAGGGGCAGGTTACGAGCAGTACTTC.

The chain combines TRBV9 with TRBJ2-1; 14 nucleotides line up with TRBD2. The DNA end is a closer match to TRBJ2-7, so the J assignment may be wrong. CDR1 and CDR2 (germline): SGDLS, YYNGEE. This CDR3 has 17 residues. Here the CDR3 DNA reads TGTGCCAGCAGCCGGGGGACTAGCGGGGGCACCGTAAATGAGCAGTACTTC. Protein sequence: CASSRGTSGGTVNEQYF.

V usage is TRBV7-6 and J usage is TRBJ1-1; the D is unclear. There are 14 residues in the CDR3. The V gene's germline CDR1 is SGHVS and CDR2 FNYEAQ. Trimming left V 6 bases short and J 4 bases short, with 15 bases between. The CDR3 DNA reads as TGTGCCAGCAGGAACATCCGCGGGTCCACTGAAGCTTTCTTT. Its translation is CASRNIRGSTEAFF. Full variable domain (missing parts from reference TRBV7-6 and TRBJ1-1): GAGVSQSPRYKVTKRGQDVALRCDPISGHVSLYWYRQALGQGPEFLTYFNYEAQQDKSGLPNDRFSAERPEGSISTLTIQRTEQRDSAMYRCASRNIRGSTEAFFGQGTRLTVV.

The gene calls are TRBV4-3 and TRBJ1-4; possible D gene TRBD1, 5 bases. The CDR3 extends over 15 amino acids. V shed 0 bases and J shed 5 bases, with 10 bases lying between them. The germline CDR1 and CDR2 sequences are LGHNA and YSLEER. The CDR3 here is CASSQERGRNEKLFF. In DNA form, the CDR3 reads TGCGCCAGCAGCCAAGAGAGGGGACGCAATGAAAAACTGTTTTTT.

The chain employs TRBV6-2 or TRBV6-3 and TRBJ2-5, with no clear D. The CDR3 consists of 14 residues. Deletions cut 4 bases from V and 2 bases from J, with 11 bases between. The germline V gene has CDR1 MNHEY and CDR2 SVGEGT. CDR3 in amino acids: CASSSRTIQETQYF. CDR3 sequence (DNA): TGTGCCAGCAGTTCCCGGACGATACAAGAGACCCAGTACTTC.

J is TRBJ2-1 and V is TRBV5-1; D perhaps matches TRBD1 (6 bases). This CDR3 has 14 amino acids. Germline CDR1 is SGHRS and CDR2 is YFSETQ. The V gene lost 4 bases and the J gene lost 1 base, with 9 bases spanning the gap. CDR3 residues: CASSTGQSYNEQFF. CDR3 nucleotides: TGCGCCAGCAGCACGGGACAATCCTACAATGAGCAGTTCTTC.

The rearrangement joins TRBV11-1 to TRBJ2-1; TRBD2 agrees at 14 bases. The CDR3 is 21 residues long. Germline CDR1 and CDR2: SGHAT and FQDESV (reference sequence). J was trimmed by 4 bases and V by 4 bases; bases with no gene match: 18. The CDR3 DNA sequence: TGTGCCAGCAGCTATGGGAGCGGACTAGCGGGGGGCCATAGACCTTACAATGAGCAGTTCTTC. This translates into CASSYGSGLAGGHRPYNEQFF.

V usage is TRBV29-1 and J usage is TRBJ2-1; D not resolved. The germline V gene has CDR1 SQVTM and CDR2 ANQGSEA. The CDR3 length is 12 residues. The V end was cut by 7 bases, the J end by 6 bases, with 13 bases between. CDR3 sequence: CSAAFNVNEQFF. DNA for the CDR3: TGCAGCGCCGCATTCAACGTCAATGAGCAGTTCTTC.

Note on this clonotype: This may arise from a read error, as a much more abundant clone is one base away. The chain is built from TRBV11-2 and TRBJ2-7; D might be TRBD1 or TRBD2, each matching 5 bases. Per the germline V gene, CDR1 is SGHAT and CDR2 is FQNNGV. CDR3 size: 17 residues. CDR3 bases: TGTGCCAGCAGCTTAGGGTCTTGGGACGCATCCTCCTACGAGCGGTACTTC. Translated, it gives CASSLGSWDASSYERYF.

The chain couples TRBV4-2 to TRBJ2-1, with unresolved D. This CDR3 spans 15 amino acids. V shed 0 bases and J shed 0 bases, with 6 bases lying between them. Germline CDR1 LGHNA, CDR2 YNFKEQ. CDR3 protein: CASSQEANSYNEQFF. CDR3 sequence (DNA): TGTGCCAGCAGCCAAGAGGCCAACTCCTACAATGAGCAGTTCTTC.

In this sample, this clonotype turned up a few times. The chain recombines TRBV29-1 with TRBJ2-1; TRBD2 aligns across 12 bases. Germline CDR1 reads SQVTM; CDR2 reads ANQGSEA. V gave up 7 bases and J gave up 6 bases; unmatched junction bases: 7. The CDR3 extends over 14 amino acids. This CDR3 is CSAGRLAGANEQFF. The CDR3 nucleotides are TGCAGCGCCGGTAGACTAGCGGGGGCCAATGAGCAGTTCTTC.

There are a few counts of this clonotype. The chain employs TRBV27 and TRBJ1-1; D not certain. The CDR3 consists of 13 residues. The germline CDR1 and CDR2 sequences are MNHEY and SMNVEV (reference sequence). Trimming cost V 2 bases and J 3 bases, with 7 bases left between them. CDR3 sequence reads: CASSLRAHTEAFF. The CDR3 DNA sequence: TGTGCCAGCAGTTTAAGGGCCCACACTGAAGCTTTCTTT.

This clonotype was recorded only once. J is TRBJ1-4 and V is TRBV6-6; D gene ambiguous. Trimming removed 0 bases from V and 7 bases from J, with 15 bases in between. Germline V gene data show CDR1 as MNHNY and CDR2 as SVGAGI (reference sequence). This CDR3 is built from 16 residues. The CDR3 nucleotides read TGTGCCAGCAGTTACTCGTTCCCGGCGCTCTCTGAAAAACTGTTTTTT. Its translation is CASSYSFPALSEKLFF.

The chain couples TRBV6-4 to TRBJ2-1; 8 bases agree with TRBD2. V was pared by 2 bases and J by 10 bases, with 10 bases of the junction left unmatched. The V gene's germline CDR1 is MRHNA and CDR2 SNTAGT. The CDR3 totals 15 residues. CDR3 residues: CASSDTSGGPYEQFF. In DNA form, the CDR3 reads TGTGCCAGCAGTGACACAAGCGGGGGCCCCTACGAGCAGTTCTTC.

Of note for this clonotype: The junction shows a germline mismatch at one end, possibly a read error. The rearrangement links TRBV4-1 to TRBJ1-2; perhaps TRBD1 as D (6 bases). The CDR3 runs to 14 residues. The germline CDR1 and CDR2 sequences are MGHRA and YSYEKL. Here the CDR3 reads CASSQEQGDYGCTF. The CDR3 DNA follows: TGCGCCAGCAGCCAAGAACAGGGTGACTATGGCTGCACCTTC.

The chain employs TRBV6-1 and TRBJ1-2; D might be TRBD1 (5 bases). This CDR3 is 15 amino acids long. V lost 1 base and J 5 bases, leaving 14 bases between the germline ends. The V gene's germline CDR1 is MNHNS and CDR2 SASEGT. This CDR3 reads CASSEGDWTPYGYTF. In DNA form, the CDR3 reads TGTGCCAGCAGTGAAGGGGATTGGACACCTTATGGCTACACCTTC.

The V call is TRBV2, the J call TRBJ1-1; D might be TRBD1 (5 bases). The germline V gene encodes CDR1 SNHLY and CDR2 FYNNEI. The CDR3 sequence is 13 residues long. Trimming removed 2 bases from V and 7 bases from J, with 11 bases in between. In nucleotides, the CDR3 is TGTGCCAGCAGTGAATGGACGAGGGGTGAAGCTTTCTTT. Encoded protein: CASSEWTRGEAFF.

The rearrangement uses TRBV12-3 or TRBV12-4 and TRBJ1-1; 10 nucleotides align to TRBD1. This CDR3 comprises 16 residues. V lost 5 bases, J lost 1 base, and 7 bases stayed unmatched. Written as DNA, the CDR3 is TGTGCCAGCAGTCCTGACAGGGGGCTGGCGAACACTGAAGCTTTCTTT. Amino acid sequence: CASSPDRGLANTEAFF.

The V call is TRBV10-3, the J call TRBJ2-7; TRBD2 matches 13 bases. V shed 5 bases and J 7 bases; nucleotides not matched to a gene: 14. Germline CDR1 reads ENHRY; CDR2 reads SYGVKD. The CDR3 totals 17 residues. CDR3 sequence: CAISPGLAGPVGNEQYF. CDR3 nucleotide sequence: TGTGCCATCAGTCCGGGACTAGCGGGGCCTGTTGGCAATGAGCAGTACTTC.

This chain uses TRBV3-1 with TRBJ2-2; 7 nucleotides align to TRBD1. There are 14 residues in the CDR3. V gave up 4 bases and J gave up 7 bases; unmatched junction bases: 6. CDR1 and CDR2 (germline): LGHDT, YNNKEL (reference sequence). The CDR3 region has the DNA TGTGCCAGCAGCCCCTACAGGGACAGCGGGGAGCTGTTTTTT. This gives the protein CASSPYRDSGELFF.

This clonotype was seen only a few times. This sequence joins TRBV5-6 and TRBJ2-2, with D maybe TRBD1 (5 bases). The CDR3 has 15 amino acids. CDR1 and CDR2 (germline): SGHDT, YYEEEE. Trimming shortened V by 2 bases and J by 0 bases, and 8 bases separated the two germline ends. The chain's CDR3 is CASSLWTPNTGELFF. As DNA, the CDR3 is TGTGCCAGCAGCTTATGGACACCGAACACCGGGGAGCTGTTTTTT.

This clonotype was counted only a few times. The V gene is TRBV20-1, the J gene TRBJ1-4; no clear D. Germline-derived CDR1 and CDR2 are DFQATT and SNEGSKA (reference sequence). The CDR3 runs 11 residues. V dropped 6 bases and J dropped 8 bases, with 10 bases sitting between them. The CDR3 here is CSAVSAEKLFF. The CDR3 region has the DNA TGCAGTGCCGTCTCGGCCGAAAAACTGTTTTTT.

This rearrangement joins TRBV5-1 to TRBJ2-1; D may match TRBD1 or TRBD2 (5 bases each). Trimming shortened V by 3 bases and J by 13 bases, and 11 bases separated the two germline ends. The CDR3 totals 11 residues. Looked up from germline, CDR1 is SGHRS and CDR2 is YFSETQ. The CDR3, as DNA: TGCGCCAGCAGCTCGGGACCGGCCCAGTTCTTC. Its translation: CASSSGPAQFF.

The V call is TRBV6-2 or TRBV6-3, the J call TRBJ1-1; weak D call: TRBD1 (5 bases). The CDR3 has 16 residues. Germline lookup yields CDR1 MNHEY and CDR2 SVGEGT. V lost 5 bases to trimming and J lost 3 bases, with 19 bases between them. The DNA for the CDR3 is TGTGCCAGCAGTCCTCGACGGATCCTAGGGGACACTGAAGCTTTCTTT. This translates into CASSPRRILGDTEAFF.